This record concerns one TCR beta chain sequence. The sample belongs to a study of shared clonotypes between healthy human individuals. TCRdb's copy holds only in-frame clones and misses some; the assay was immunoSEQ multiplex PCR. In the table there are roughly 2,300,000 clones, 85% to 95% of which are singletons. This CDR3 comprises 16 residues. V trimming: 5 bases; J trimming: 4 bases; junction bases outside the gene matches: 9. Germline CDR1 reads SGHDN; CDR2 reads FVKESK. The chain recombines TRBV14 with TRBJ2-1, with 9 bases aligning to TRBD2. Material for sequencing was naive CD4+ T cells from PBMCs. Subset denoted: CD45RA+ positively selected. The receptor was isolated from a man aged 18 to 29 in good health. Some clones in this sample may be carry-over from other donors' samples. This CDR3 is CASSFTLAGPYNEQFF. The CDR3 DNA sequence: TGTGCCAGCAGCTTTACTCTAGCGGGACCTTACAATGAGCAGTTCTTC.